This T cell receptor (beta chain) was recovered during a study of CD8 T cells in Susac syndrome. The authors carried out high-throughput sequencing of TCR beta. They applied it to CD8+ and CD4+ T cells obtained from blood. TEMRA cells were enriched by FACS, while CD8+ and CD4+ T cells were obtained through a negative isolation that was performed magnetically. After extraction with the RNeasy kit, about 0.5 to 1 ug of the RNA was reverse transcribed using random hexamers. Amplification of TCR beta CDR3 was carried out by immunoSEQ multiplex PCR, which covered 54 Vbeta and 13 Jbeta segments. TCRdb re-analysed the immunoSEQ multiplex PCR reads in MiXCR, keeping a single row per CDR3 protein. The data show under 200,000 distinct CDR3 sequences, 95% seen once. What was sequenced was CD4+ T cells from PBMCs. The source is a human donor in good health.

CDR3 bases: TGTGCCAGCAGCCTCCACAGGGGACCCTACGAGCAGTACTTC. The encoded protein is CASSLHRGPYEQYF. The gene calls are TRBV7-2 and TRBJ2-7, with 7 bases matching TRBD1. With V trimmed by 5 bases and J by 2 bases, 6 bases remained unmatched. Per the germline V gene, CDR1 is SGHTA and CDR2 is FQGNSA. This CDR3 region has 14 residues.